Described below is a single T cell receptor beta chain sequence and its context. Its antigen is undetermined. The data derive from a study of cytomegalovirus exposure and HLA in healthy donors. Study-level results: In a later analysis, DRB1 alleles had the most associated TCRs; HLA-C alleles the fewest. A few chains tied to CMV proved CMV antigen-specific in vitro. Presence/absence analyses assumed roughly uniform sequencing depth across donors.

PCR primers comprised 60 Vbeta and 13 Jbeta primers. Profiled with immunoSEQ multiplex PCR; TCRdb holds only in-frame clones, not every one. The data contain 120,000 to 150,000 clones, roughly 78% of them singletons. J was trimmed by 1 base and V by 4 bases; bases with no gene match: 2. CDR1 is MDHEN, CDR2 SYDVKM, per germline. The CDR3 is 15 amino acids. This TCR was sampled from a man aged 40-50 years in good health and CMV-seropositive. Sequenced input: PBMCs. The gene calls are TRBV28 and TRBJ2-5; 11 nucleotides match TRBD2. CDR3 in amino acids: CASSSGTSGQETQYF. The CDR3 bases are TGTGCCAGCAGTTCCGGGACTAGCGGCCAAGAGACCCAGTACTTC.